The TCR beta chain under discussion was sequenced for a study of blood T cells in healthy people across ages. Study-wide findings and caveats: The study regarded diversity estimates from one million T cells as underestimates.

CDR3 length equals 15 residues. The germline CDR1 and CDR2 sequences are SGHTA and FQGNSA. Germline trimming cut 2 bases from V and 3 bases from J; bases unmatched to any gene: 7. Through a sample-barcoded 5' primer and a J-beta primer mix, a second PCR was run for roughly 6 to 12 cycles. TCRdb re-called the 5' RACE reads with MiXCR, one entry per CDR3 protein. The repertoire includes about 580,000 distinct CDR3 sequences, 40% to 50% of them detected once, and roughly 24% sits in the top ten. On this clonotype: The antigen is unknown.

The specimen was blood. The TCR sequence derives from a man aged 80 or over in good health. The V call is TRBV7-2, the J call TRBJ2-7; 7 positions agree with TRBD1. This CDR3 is CASSLSLGQFYEQYF. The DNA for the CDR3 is TGTGCCAGCAGCTTATCCCTGGGACAGTTCTACGAGCAGTACTTC. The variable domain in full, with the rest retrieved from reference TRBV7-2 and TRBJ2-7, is GAGVSQSPSNKVTEKGKDVELRCDPISGHTALYWYRQSLGQGLEFLIYFQGNSAPDKSGLPSDRFSAERTGGSVSTLTIQRTQQEDSAVYLCASSLSLGQFYEQYFGPGTRLTVT.